The present TCR beta chain was sequenced within a study of vaccination effects on CD4 cells after COVID-19. As for the study in general: Researchers reported culturing a few million PBMC in each well, adding around 9.6 IU/ml IL-2 and roughly 11 ug/ml peptides. Study findings and constraints: In the late period after vaccination, infection- and vaccine-induced clones contracted markedly.

With respect to this clone: Antigen: not known.

Method: immunoSEQ multiplex PCR; TCRdb's copy keeps in-frame clones and lacks some. Counted here are under 40,000 clones, around 76% occurring once; the ten biggest clones make up 2.9%. Culture lasted about nine days before CD4+ T cell isolation. Testing of the vaccine recipients showed negative nucleocapsid antibodies and no prior SARS-CoV-2 infection. Each culture had half its medium swapped for IL-2 medium on days 3 and 7. The germline CDR1 and CDR2 sequences are ENHRY and SYGVKD. The CDR3 contains 17 residues. The trim removed 0 bases at V and 1 base at J, leaving 4 bases unmatched. This clonotype was obtained from a human donor who received a COVID-19 vaccine. The chain is built from TRBV10-3 and TRBJ2-3, with 10 bases aligning to TRBD2. The sequences come from CD4+ T cells from PBMCs cultured without peptide, collected before COVID-19 vaccination. The CDR3 here is CAISESRGLAGTDTQYF. As DNA, the CDR3 is TGTGCCATCAGTGAGTCTCGTGGACTAGCGGGCACAGATACGCAGTATTTT.